A selection of T cell receptor beta chains follows, all from one sample in a study of cytomegalovirus exposure and HLA in healthy donors. Measured with immunoSEQ multiplex PCR; TCRdb has only the in-frame clones, and not every one. The sample consists of under 200,000 clones, approximately 88% of them appearing once. The sample taken for sequencing was PBMCs. These receptors all stem from a boy aged 2 to 9 in good health and CMV-seronegative. Both conserved end residues are part of each CDR3. Fields, in order: D gene, clone size, J gene, V gene, CDR3 protein, CDR3 DNA. D genes are given only for firm matches. Clone size is given for some rows only: seen once, a few or many times, or a class if the clone is expanded.

d_gene: -; abundance: -; j_gene: TRBJ2-5; v_gene: TRBV6-6; CDR3aa: CASKTGTPQRETQYF; CDR3nt: TGTGCCAGCAAGACTGGGACACCCCAGCGAGAGACCCAGTACTTC
d_gene: -; abundance: -; j_gene: TRBJ1-1; v_gene: TRBV10-1; CDR3aa: CASSEFAREGPNTEAFF; CDR3nt: TGCGCCAGCAGTGAGTTTGCGAGGGAAGGACCGAACACTGAAGCTTTCTTT
d_gene: TRBD2; abundance: -; j_gene: TRBJ2-7; v_gene: TRBV5-8; CDR3aa: CASRSRRSGSIHEQYF; CDR3nt: TGTGCCAGCAGGTCCCGCAGGAGCGGGAGTATCCACGAGCAGTACTTC
d_gene: TRBD2; abundance: -; j_gene: TRBJ2-3; v_gene: TRBV6-1; CDR3aa: CASSTGGGSTDTQYF; CDR3nt: TGTGCCAGCAGCACCGGGGGGGGTAGCACAGATACGCAGTATTTT
d_gene: TRBD1; abundance: -; j_gene: TRBJ1-3; v_gene: TRBV2; CDR3aa: CASSGQGAEGNTIYF; CDR3nt: TGTGCCAGCAGTGGGCAGGGGGCGGAAGGAAACACCATATATTTT
d_gene: -; abundance: -; j_gene: TRBJ2-7; v_gene: TRBV15; CDR3aa: CATSRVGDGNQDEQYF; CDR3nt: TGTGCCACCAGCAGAGTGGGAGACGGGAATCAGGACGAGCAGTACTTC
d_gene: -; abundance: -; j_gene: TRBJ2-1; v_gene: TRBV7-9; CDR3aa: CASSATTREQFF; CDR3nt: TGTGCCAGCAGCGCAACGACTAGAGAGCAGTTCTTC
d_gene: -; abundance: -; j_gene: TRBJ1-2; v_gene: TRBV27; CDR3aa: CASSLGGNYGYTF; CDR3nt: TGTGCCAGCAGTTTAGGGGGGAACTATGGCTACACCTTC
d_gene: -; abundance: -; j_gene: TRBJ1-2; v_gene: TRBV29-1; CDR3aa: CSVEPGSGYTF; CDR3nt: TGCAGCGTAGAACCAGGATCTGGCTACACCTTC
d_gene: -; abundance: -; j_gene: TRBJ2-5; v_gene: TRBV18; CDR3aa: CASSPSRRETQYF; CDR3nt: TGTGCCAGCTCACCATCGCGGCGAGAGACCCAGTACTTC
d_gene: -; abundance: -; j_gene: TRBJ2-2; v_gene: TRBV18; CDR3aa: CASSRTAFGEDGELFF; CDR3nt: TGTGCCAGCTCGCGGACAGCCTTCGGGGAAGACGGGGAGCTGTTTTTT
d_gene: TRBD2; abundance: -; j_gene: TRBJ2-7; v_gene: TRBV25-1; CDR3aa: CASSEPGSGGLYEQYF; CDR3nt: TGTGCCAGCAGTGAACCCGGTAGCGGGGGGCTCTACGAGCAGTACTTC
d_gene: TRBD2; abundance: -; j_gene: TRBJ2-1; v_gene: TRBV10-3; CDR3aa: CAIGEETSGSHYNEQFF; CDR3nt: TGTGCCATCGGCGAGGAGACTAGCGGATCCCACTACAATGAGCAGTTCTTC
d_gene: TRBD1; abundance: -; j_gene: TRBJ2-1; v_gene: TRBV5-1; CDR3aa: CASSLDYGQGRNEQFF; CDR3nt: TGCGCCAGCAGCTTGGACTATGGACAGGGACGAAATGAGCAGTTCTTC
d_gene: -; abundance: -; j_gene: TRBJ1-4; v_gene: TRBV5-6; CDR3aa: CASSSLAVPEKLFF; CDR3nt: TGTGCCAGCAGCTCGCTGGCAGTGCCTGAAAAACTGTTTTTT
d_gene: TRBD1; abundance: -; j_gene: TRBJ1-4; v_gene: TRBV19; CDR3aa: CASSTGTASTNEKLFF; CDR3nt: TGTGCCAGTAGTACCGGGACAGCATCAACTAATGAAAAACTGTTTTTT
d_gene: -; abundance: -; j_gene: TRBJ2-1; v_gene: TRBV27; CDR3aa: CASSHGQGVGNEQFF; CDR3nt: TGTGCCAGCAGTCATGGGCAGGGCGTGGGCAATGAGCAGTTCTTC
d_gene: TRBD1; abundance: -; j_gene: TRBJ2-7; v_gene: TRBV5-1; CDR3aa: CASSPDRGLSYEQYF; CDR3nt: TGCGCCAGCAGCCCTGACAGGGGGCTATCCTACGAGCAGTACTTC
d_gene: TRBD1; abundance: -; j_gene: TRBJ2-1; v_gene: TRBV7-3; CDR3aa: CASSLGSGGWFF; CDR3nt: TGTGCCAGCAGCTTAGGGTCAGGGGGCTGGTTCTTC
d_gene: -; abundance: -; j_gene: TRBJ2-4; v_gene: TRBV30; CDR3aa: CAWSFGGLAKNIQYF; CDR3nt: TGTGCCTGGAGCTTTGGCGGTCTAGCCAAAAACATTCAGTACTTC
d_gene: -; abundance: -; j_gene: TRBJ1-2; v_gene: TRBV28; CDR3aa: CASWSGADYGYTF; CDR3nt: TGTGCCAGCTGGAGCGGGGCGGACTATGGCTACACCTTC
d_gene: -; abundance: -; j_gene: TRBJ1-2; v_gene: TRBV7-9; CDR3aa: CASSLGQMNYGYTF; CDR3nt: TGTGCCAGCAGCTTAGGACAGATGAACTATGGCTACACCTTC
d_gene: TRBD2; abundance: -; j_gene: TRBJ2-1; v_gene: TRBV5-1; CDR3aa: CASSLKPGLVRGEQFF; CDR3nt: TGCGCCAGCAGCTTGAAACCGGGACTAGTACGTGGCGAGCAGTTCTTC
d_gene: TRBD2; abundance: -; j_gene: TRBJ2-5; v_gene: TRBV6-6; CDR3aa: CASSYLAGEGETQYF; CDR3nt: TGTGCCAGCAGTTACCTTGCGGGAGAGGGAGAGACCCAGTACTTC
d_gene: -; abundance: -; j_gene: TRBJ1-5; v_gene: TRBV6-1; CDR3aa: CASSELGGQPQHF; CDR3nt: TGTGCCAGCAGTGAACTGGGAGGTCAGCCCCAGCATTTT
d_gene: -; abundance: -; j_gene: TRBJ2-7; v_gene: TRBV19; CDR3aa: CASSMGAGPFYEQYF; CDR3nt: TGTGCCAGTAGTATGGGGGCAGGGCCCTTCTACGAGCAGTACTTC
d_gene: -; abundance: -; j_gene: TRBJ2-1; v_gene: TRBV20-1; CDR3aa: CSASGSEQFF; CDR3nt: TGCAGTGCTAGCGGGAGCGAGCAGTTCTTC
d_gene: TRBD2; abundance: -; j_gene: TRBJ2-7; v_gene: TRBV19; CDR3aa: CASRAGLASSYEQYF; CDR3nt: TGTGCCAGTAGAGCCGGACTAGCGTCCTCCTACGAGCAGTACTTC
d_gene: TRBD2; abundance: -; j_gene: TRBJ2-3; v_gene: TRBV5-1; CDR3aa: CASSGRLAGDTDTQYF; CDR3nt: TGCGCCAGCAGCGGACGACTAGCGGGCGACACAGATACGCAGTATTTT
d_gene: -; abundance: few; j_gene: TRBJ1-5; v_gene: TRBV2; CDR3aa: CASSEGRDQPQHF; CDR3nt: TGTGCCAGCAGTGAAGGCAGGGATCAGCCCCAGCATTTT
d_gene: TRBD2; abundance: -; j_gene: TRBJ2-7; v_gene: TRBV7-2; CDR3aa: CASSVASSGSYEQYF; CDR3nt: TGTGCCAGCAGCGTAGCGTCTAGCGGGTCCTACGAGCAGTACTTC
d_gene: -; abundance: -; j_gene: TRBJ2-1; v_gene: TRBV27; CDR3aa: CASSPLGSAIYNEQFF; CDR3nt: TGTGCCAGCAGTCCGCTTGGTAGCGCGATCTACAATGAGCAGTTCTTC
d_gene: -; abundance: -; j_gene: TRBJ1-1; v_gene: TRBV18; CDR3aa: CASSPRMADTEAFF; CDR3nt: TGTGCCAGCTCACCACGAATGGCGGACACTGAAGCTTTCTTT
d_gene: -; abundance: -; j_gene: TRBJ2-5; v_gene: TRBV28; CDR3aa: CASSLGGGAGRETQYF; CDR3nt: TGTGCCAGCAGTTTGGGCGGGGGCGCGGGGAGAGAGACCCAGTACTTC
d_gene: TRBD2; abundance: -; j_gene: TRBJ2-5; v_gene: TRBV7-7; CDR3aa: CASSALAGGPGETQYF; CDR3nt: TGTGCTAGCAGCGCACTAGCGGGAGGGCCGGGCGAGACCCAGTACTTC
d_gene: TRBD2; abundance: -; j_gene: TRBJ2-5; v_gene: TRBV14; CDR3aa: CASSQRLAVQETQYF; CDR3nt: TGTGCCAGCAGCCAGCGACTAGCGGTCCAAGAGACCCAGTACTTC
d_gene: -; abundance: -; j_gene: TRBJ2-3; v_gene: TRBV9; CDR3aa: CASSVALGGATDTQYF; CDR3nt: TGTGCCAGCAGCGTAGCCTTGGGAGGCGCCACAGATACGCAGTATTTT
d_gene: -; abundance: -; j_gene: TRBJ2-7; v_gene: TRBV10-2; CDR3aa: CASSGTGVSYEQYF; CDR3nt: TGCGCCAGCAGTGGCACCGGGGTCTCCTACGAGCAGTACTTC
d_gene: TRBD2; abundance: -; j_gene: TRBJ2-3; v_gene: TRBV5-1; CDR3aa: CASSLGTSGLTDTQYF; CDR3nt: TGCGCCAGCAGCTTGGGGACTAGCGGTCTCACAGATACGCAGTATTTT
d_gene: -; abundance: once; j_gene: TRBJ2-5; v_gene: TRBV5-1; CDR3aa: CASSLRVPQETQYF; CDR3nt: TGCGCCAGCAGCTTGCGAGTCCCCCAAGAGACCCAGTACTTC
d_gene: -; abundance: -; j_gene: TRBJ1-1; v_gene: TRBV29-1; CDR3aa: CTYNTEAFF; CDR3nt: TGCACCTATAACACTGAAGCTTTCTTT
d_gene: TRBD2; abundance: -; j_gene: TRBJ2-7; v_gene: TRBV5-1; CDR3aa: CASSLYGRTDEQYF; CDR3nt: TGCGCCAGCAGCTTGTACGGGAGGACGGACGAGCAGTACTTC
d_gene: TRBD1; abundance: -; j_gene: TRBJ1-1; v_gene: TRBV28; CDR3aa: CASSLLSRRTGGSGNTEAFF; CDR3nt: TGTGCCAGCAGTTTATTAAGTAGGCGGACAGGAGGATCGGGGAACACTGAAGCTTTCTTT